This TCR beta chain derives from a study of shared clonotypes between healthy human individuals. General observations from the study: It was the non-shared clonotypes that had lower generation probabilities than clonotypes shared by all four donors. Owing to a small donor count, the genetic and exposure-history diversity represented was limited.

Profiling relied on immunoSEQ multiplex PCR, and the TCRdb table lists in-frame clones only, not all of them. Seen here are under 300,000 clones, 65% to 70% observed once, and the top ten hold 11%. The CDR3 is 15 residues long. From germline, CDR1 is MNHEY and CDR2 SMNVEV (reference sequence). Trimming cost V 6 bases and J 9 bases, with 21 bases left between them. Turning to this clone: Its antigen is undetermined.

This clonotype originated in a young man in good health. Sequenced sample: memory CD4+ T cells sorted from blood. Subset specified: CD45RA-negative fraction. The chain employs TRBV27 and TRBJ1-5; TRBD1 might be the D (6 bases). CDR3: CASSPERGRGGPQHF. CDR3 nucleotides: TGTGCCAGCAGCCCGGAGCGGGGGCGAGGGGGGCCCCAGCATTTT.